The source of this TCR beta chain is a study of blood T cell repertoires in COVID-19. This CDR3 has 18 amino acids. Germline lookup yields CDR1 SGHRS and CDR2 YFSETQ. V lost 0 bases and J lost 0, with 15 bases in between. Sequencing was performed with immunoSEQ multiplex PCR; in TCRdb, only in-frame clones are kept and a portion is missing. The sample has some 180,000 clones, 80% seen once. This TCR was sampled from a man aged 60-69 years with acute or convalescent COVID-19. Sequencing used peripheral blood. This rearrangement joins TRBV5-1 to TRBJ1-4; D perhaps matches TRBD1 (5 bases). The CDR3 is CASSLAPPETATNEKLFF. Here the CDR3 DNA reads TGCGCCAGCAGCTTGGCGCCCCCGGAGACAGCAACTAATGAAAAACTGTTTTTT.